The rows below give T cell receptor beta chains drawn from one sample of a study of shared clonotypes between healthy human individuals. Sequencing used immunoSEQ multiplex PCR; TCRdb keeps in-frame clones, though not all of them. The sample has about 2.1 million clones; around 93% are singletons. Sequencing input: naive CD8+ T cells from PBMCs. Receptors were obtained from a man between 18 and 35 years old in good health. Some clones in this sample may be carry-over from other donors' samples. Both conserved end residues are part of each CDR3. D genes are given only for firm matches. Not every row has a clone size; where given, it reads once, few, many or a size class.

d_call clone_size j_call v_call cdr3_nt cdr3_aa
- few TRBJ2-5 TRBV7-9 TGTGCCAGCAGCTGGACAGAGCAAGAGACCCAGTACTTC CASSWTEQETQYF
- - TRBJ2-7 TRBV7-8 TGTGCCAGCATCCCTCCAGCGAAGCCCTACGAGCAGTACTTC CASIPPAKPYEQYF
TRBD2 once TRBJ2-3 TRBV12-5 TGTGCTAGTGGTCGGACTAGCGGGGTCACTAGCACAGATACGCAGTATTTT CASGRTSGVTSTDTQYF
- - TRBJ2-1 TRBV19 TGTGCCAGTAGTATAGCGGGACTCTACAATGAGCAGTTCTTC CASSIAGLYNEQFF
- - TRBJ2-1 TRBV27 TGTGCCAGCAGTTTCCCAGGGGAGGGTGAGCAGTTCTTC CASSFPGEGEQFF
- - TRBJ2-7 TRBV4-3 TGCGCCAGCAGCCAGATTTGGGACGATCTATCCGTCGAGCAGTACTTC CASSQIWDDLSVEQYF
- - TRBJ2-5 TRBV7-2 TGTGCCAGCAGCTCCCCAGGGTTTCGGGAAGAGACCCAGTACTTC CASSSPGFREETQYF
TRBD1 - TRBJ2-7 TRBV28 TGTGCCAGCAGAGAAAAGGTATGGGGACAGAGCTACGAGCAGTACTTC CASREKVWGQSYEQYF
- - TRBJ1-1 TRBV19 TGTGCCAGTAGTATCCCCGTGGACAGAGAGAACACTGAAGCTTTCTTT CASSIPVDRENTEAFF
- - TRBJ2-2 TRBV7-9 TGTGCCAGCAGCCCGAAGGGGCGCACCGGGGAGCTGTTTTTT CASSPKGRTGELFF